This entry concerns a single T cell receptor (beta chain). CDR3 length equals 13 residues. Deletions cut 8 bases from V and 0 bases from J, with 8 bases between. Germline values: CDR1 MNHEY, CDR2 SVGAGI. The sample belongs to a study of cytomegalovirus exposure and HLA in healthy donors. In the PCR, 60 Vbeta and 13 Jbeta primers were used. Assay used: immunoSEQ multiplex PCR; TCRdb lists only in-frame clones, some missing. The sample includes about 52,000 clones. This receptor was identified in a woman aged 45-65 years in good health and CMV-seropositive. The chain uses TRBV6-5 and TRBJ1-3; D not certain. The sequenced material came from PBMCs. The chain's CDR3 is CASREGSGNTIYF. Here the CDR3 DNA reads TGTGCCAGCCGCGAGGGCTCTGGAAACACCATATATTTT.